This TCR beta chain was found in a study of cytomegalovirus exposure and HLA in healthy donors. Primers for the PCR totalled 60 Vbeta and 13 Jbeta. Sequenced by immunoSEQ multiplex PCR; TCRdb stores in-frame clones only, minus some. Of more than 95,000 clones detected, over 9.5% appear once; the ten largest clones hold about 4.7%. CDR1 and CDR2 (germline): LNHNV, YYDKDF (reference sequence). The CDR3 runs 14 residues. V gave up 3 bases and J gave up 0 bases, with 9 bases separating them. This TCR was recovered from a woman aged 18-29 years in good health and CMV-seropositive. This rearrangement joins TRBV15 to TRBJ2-7, with a tentative D call TRBD1 (6 bases). Sequenced input: PBMCs. CDR3 in amino acids: CATSSADSSYEQYF. The CDR3 DNA sequence: TGTGCCACCAGCAGCGCGGACAGCTCCTACGAGCAGTACTTC.